One sample yielded the 10 T cell receptor beta chains listed below, sequenced in a study of T cells in Graves' hyperthyroidism and ophthalmopathy. From RNA transcripts, TCR beta CDR3 regions were amplified. The study used the HTBI primer set for a first-round RT-PCR of the TCR CDR3. TCRdb itself ran the multiplex PCR reads through MiXCR, one entry per CDR3 protein. The sample gives around 340,000 distinct CDR3 sequences, roughly a fifth of which show up once; about 50% is in the top ten. Specimen: blood. The receptors originated from a woman aged 50 to 60 with Graves' hyperthyroidism.

This clonotype was found many times. This chain uses TRBV16 with TRBJ1-1; D may be TRBD1 (6 bases). Per the germline V gene, CDR1 is KGHSY and CDR2 is FQNENV. The CDR3 length is 15 residues. Trimming removed 4 bases at V and 0 bases at J, with 12 bases between. CDR3: CASSRSTGMNTEAFF. The CDR3 coding sequence is TGTGCCAGCAGCCGATCGACAGGAATGAACACTGAAGCTTTCTTT.

CDR3 nucleotides: TGTGCCAGCGGTCCCTCAAGACGTGTGGGTAACTATGGCTACACCTTC. It yields the protein CASGPSRRVGNYGYTF. The chain joins TRBV28 to TRBJ1-2; D call uncertain. CDR1 and CDR2 from the germline V gene are MDHEN and SYDVKM. V lost 8 bases, J lost 1 base, and 20 bases lay in between. The CDR3 runs to 16 residues.

This clonotype was seen repeatedly, ten times or more. The rearrangement joins TRBV5-6 to TRBJ1-2; a weak D match, TRBD1 (5 bases). The V end was cut by 2 bases, the J end by 4 bases, with 15 bases between. Looked up from germline, CDR1 is SGHDT and CDR2 is YYEEEE. This CDR3 is 15 amino acids long. The CDR3 nucleotides are TGTGCCAGCAGCTTCGCAGGGACGAAAGGCTATGGCTACACCTTC. It yields the protein CASSFAGTKGYGYTF.

This chain links TRBV6-1 with TRBJ1-1; D is unclear. V lost 4 bases and J 4 bases, leaving 19 bases between the germline ends. CDR3 length: 16 residues. CDR1 and CDR2 (germline): MNHNS, SASEGT. The CDR3 reads CASSGRWAWERTEAFF. In DNA form, the CDR3 reads TGTGCCAGCAGTGGACGATGGGCGTGGGAACGCACTGAAGCTTTCTTT.

The J gene is TRBJ1-2, the V gene TRBV6-1; 7 bases agree with TRBD1. The CDR3 loop spans 15 amino acids. V shed 1 base, J shed 5 bases, and the junction held 7 bases outside the gene matches. Germline assignment: CDR1 MNHNS and CDR2 SASEGT. CDR3 nucleotides: TGTGCCAGCAGTGAAGAGGGGGGACAGCTTTATGGCTACACCTTC. Translating it yields CASSEEGGQLYGYTF.

This clonotype has a handful of counts. V and J are TRBV19 and TRBJ2-2; D is uncertain. V gave up 1 base and J gave up 6 bases, with 6 bases separating them. The CDR3 is 13 residues long. Germline-derived CDR1 and CDR2 are LNHDA and SQIVND (reference sequence). Here the CDR3 reads CASSIVSSGELFF. The CDR3, as DNA: TGTGCCAGTAGTATAGTGTCATCCGGGGAGCTGTTTTTT.

This clonotype came up many times. The J gene is TRBJ2-7, the V gene TRBV5-4; D may be TRBD2 (6 bases). Looked up from germline, CDR1 is SGHNT and CDR2 is YYREEE (reference sequence). The V end was cut by 4 bases, the J end by 0 bases, with 8 bases between. This CDR3 is 13 amino acids long. The CDR3 bases are TGTGCCAGCAGCGGAGGGTACTCCTACGAGCAGTACTTC. Translation: CASSGGYSYEQYF.

This clonotype was seen at least ten times. The chain employs TRBV30 and TRBJ1-6; D is perhaps TRBD1 (6 bases). There are 15 residues in the CDR3. Germline V gives CDR1 GTSNPN, CDR2 SVGIG (reference sequence). V lost 0 bases and J lost 10, with 16 bases in between. The CDR3 loop reads CAWSVGGGMRSPLHF. CDR3 coding DNA: TGTGCCTGGAGTGTCGGAGGGGGTATGCGGTCACCCCTCCACTTT.

On this clonotype: This may come from a read error, since a much larger clone is one base off. The chain uses TRBV5-1 and TRBJ2-3; 9 bases align to TRBD1. Germline V lookup: CDR1 SGHRS, CDR2 YFSETQ. After removal of 4 bases from V and 7 bases from J, the junction contained 13 bases not matched to a gene. The CDR3 is 16 amino acids. The CDR3 DNA reads TGCGCCAGCAGCGATGAAAAGACAGGGGGTACCCATACGCAGTATTTT. Translation gives CASSDEKTGGTHTQYF.

This clonotype was detected many times. The chain carries TRBV28 and TRBJ1-1; D ambiguous. Germline CDR1 MDHEN, CDR2 SYDVKM. V was pared by 5 bases and J by 7 bases, with 17 bases between. This CDR3 contains 14 residues. The CDR3 DNA reads TGTGCCAGCAGTACTCTCGGGGTCTGGGGTGAAGCTTTCTTT. Amino acids: CASSTLGVWGEAFF.